Below are 5 T cell receptor beta chains sequenced from a single sample in a study of T cells in Graves' hyperthyroidism and ophthalmopathy. RNA transcripts were the template for amplifying TCR beta CDR3 regions. The HTBI set primed first-round TCR CDR3 RT-PCR. In TCRdb, the multiplex PCR reads were re-called with MiXCR into one record per CDR3 protein. The table includes 530,000 or so distinct CDR3 sequences, under 60% detected once. The sequencing sample was made of peripheral blood or thyroid tissue (not recorded which). These receptors were taken from a woman between 18 and 29 years old with Graves' hyperthyroidism.

This clonotype was observed many times. This rearrangement joins TRBV5-1 to TRBJ1-1; TRBD1 aligns across 9 bases. The CDR3 length is 15 residues. V dropped 4 bases and J dropped 0; count of bases not matched to a gene: 4. Germline V gives CDR1 SGHRS, CDR2 YFSETQ. CDR3 sequence: CASSEGTGLNTEAFF. DNA for the CDR3: TGCGCCAGCAGCGAAGGGACAGGGTTGAACACTGAAGCTTTCTTT.

This sequence joins TRBV7-8 and TRBJ2-7, with 8 bases that match TRBD1. V lost 6 bases to trimming and J lost 1 base; unmatched junction nucleotides: 8. Germline V gene sequence: CDR1 SGHVS, CDR2 FQNEAQ. This CDR3 spans 15 amino acids. In DNA, the CDR3 is TGTGCCAGCAGTTTCCAGGGGGCCTTTTCCTACGAGCAGTACTTC. This gives the protein CASSFQGAFSYEQYF.

In this sample, this clonotype turned up a few times. The chain recombines TRBV4-1 with TRBJ2-7; 9 positions agree with TRBD1. The J segment lost 5 bases and the V segment lost 3 bases, leaving 14 bases of the junction unmatched. CDR1 and CDR2 from the germline V gene are MGHRA and YSYEKL. CDR3 length equals 17 residues. This CDR3 reads CASSQGAGTGFGHEQYF. The CDR3 bases are TGCGCCAGCAGCCAGGGTGCCGGGACAGGGTTCGGTCACGAGCAGTACTTC.

The genes are TRBV12-3 or TRBV12-4 and TRBJ2-3; 8 bases are shared with TRBD2. Germline trimming cut 7 bases from V and 6 bases from J; bases unmatched to any gene: 6. CDR3 size: 13 residues. In DNA form, the CDR3 reads TGTGCCAGCACAAAGCGGGAGCGGGATACGCAGTATTTT. Translation: CASTKRERDTQYF.

This clonotype was seen repeatedly, ten times or more. The J gene is TRBJ1-4, the V gene TRBV2, with 7 bases fitting TRBD1. The CDR3 runs to 12 residues. Germline CDR1 is SNHLY and CDR2 is FYNNEI. The V gene end was trimmed by 7 bases and the J gene end by 8 bases; junction bases not matched to a gene: 4. CDR3 DNA: TGTGCCAGCATTGGGACAGAAGAAAAACTGTTTTTT. Amino acids: CASIGTEEKLFF.